Following are 18 T cell receptor beta chains from one sample sequenced in a study of blood T cell repertoires in COVID-19. Sequencing was performed with immunoSEQ multiplex PCR; in TCRdb, only in-frame clones are kept and a portion is missing. The data contain 250,000 to 350,000 clones, about four fifths of them seen just once; the ten biggest clones take up over 1.1%. The sample was peripheral blood. The receptors were gathered from a human donor with COVID-19, enrolled during active disease. The donor label of this sample is uncertain.

Comments on this clone: The sample has other DNA sequences that encode this CDR3 too. V usage is TRBV7-2 and J usage is TRBJ1-1, with 7 positions matching TRBD1. This CDR3 has 14 amino acids. With 4 bases clipped from V and 5 bases from J, the junction kept 7 bases outside the gene matches. The germline V gene has CDR1 SGHTA and CDR2 FQGNSA. CDR3 DNA: TGTGCCAGCAGCTCACAGGGGCGGCGGACTGAAGCTTTCTTT. Its translation is CASSSQGRRTEAFF.

This chain uses TRBV5-1 with TRBJ2-7, with 11 bases that match TRBD2. With V trimmed by 1 base and J by 7 bases, 7 bases remained unmatched. CDR1 is SGHRS and CDR2 is YFSETQ in the germline V gene. The CDR3 is made up of 15 amino acids. CDR3 protein: CASSLRTSGPREQYF. CDR3 sequence (DNA): TGCGCCAGCAGCTTGAGGACTAGCGGGCCTCGTGAGCAGTACTTC.

This chain joins TRBV3-1 (or the pseudogene TRBV3-2) and TRBJ2-2; 11 bases are a match to TRBD2. J was trimmed by 5 bases and V by 2 bases; bases with no gene match: 10. The germline gives CDR1 LGHDT, CDR2 YNNKEL (reference sequence). This CDR3 is 18 amino acids long. CDR3 region: CASSQPRLAGGQTGELFF. CDR3 coding DNA: TGTGCCAGCAGCCAACCCCGTCTAGCGGGAGGTCAGACCGGGGAGCTGTTTTTT.

The chain couples TRBV5-1 to TRBJ2-4; 7 bases align to TRBD2. This CDR3 has 15 amino acids. The V segment lost 0 bases and the J segment 6 bases; nucleotides outside the gene matches: 6. Germline V gene sequence: CDR1 SGHRS, CDR2 YFSETQ. The CDR3 is CASSLERGSLNIQYF. The CDR3 coding sequence is TGCGCCAGCAGCTTGGAACGCGGGAGTTTAAACATTCAGTACTTC.

The chain uses TRBV7-8 and TRBJ2-2, with D perhaps matching TRBD2 (6 bases). V lost 0 bases and J lost 0, with 8 bases in between. There are 16 residues in the CDR3. Germline CDR1 is SGHVS and CDR2 is FQNEAQ. The DNA of the CDR3 is TGTGCCAGCAGCTTAGCGTGGGGGGCGAACACCGGGGAGCTGTTTTTT. Translated: CASSLAWGANTGELFF.

The V call is TRBV20-1, the J call TRBJ2-7, with 12 bases that match TRBD2. The CDR3 length is 16 residues. Germline assignment: CDR1 DFQATT and CDR2 SNEGSKA (reference sequence). V was pared by 3 bases and J by 2 bases, with 8 bases of the junction left unmatched. The CDR3 DNA reads as TGCAGTGCTAGTGTCTGGACTAGCGGGAACACCTACGAGCAGTACTTC. Residues: CSASVWTSGNTYEQYF.

The chain employs TRBV19 and TRBJ2-1; no reliable D call. The V end lost 7 bases, the J end lost 4 bases, and 17 bases lay between the germline ends. Germline assignment: CDR1 LNHDA and CDR2 SQIVND (reference sequence). The CDR3 is 15 residues long. CDR3 sequence reads: CASNRLGLGYNEQFF. The CDR3 DNA reads as TGTGCCAGTAACCGACTTGGCCTGGGTTACAATGAGCAGTTCTTC.

Worth noting for this clone: Other DNA sequences in this sample translate to the same CDR3. The CDR3 sequence is CASSEVQGLNYGYTF. DNA of the CDR3: TGTGCCAGCAGTGAGGTGCAGGGCCTTAACTATGGCTACACCTTC. The rearrangement joins TRBV2 to TRBJ1-2; weak D call: TRBD1 (5 bases). CDR1 SNHLY and CDR2 FYNNEI come from the germline V gene. The CDR3 sequence is 15 residues long. Trimming left V 3 bases short and J 1 base short, with 12 bases between.

This clone has just a few counts. Other nucleotide sequences in the sample specify the same CDR3. The chain combines TRBV9 with TRBJ2-3; D is possibly TRBD2 (5 bases). The ends were cut back, 2 bases at V and 1 base at J, with 8 bases in the middle. The CDR3 extends over 14 amino acids. The V gene's germline CDR1 is SGDLS and CDR2 YYNGEE. The CDR3 here is CASSVEGGTDTQYF. The CDR3 coding sequence is TGTGCCAGCAGCGTTGAGGGCGGCACAGATACGCAGTATTTT. The full variable domain, in which reference TRBV9 and TRBJ2-3 provide the parts outside the CDR3, is DSGVTQTPKHLITATGQRVTLRCSPRSGDLSVYWYQQSLDQGLQFLIQYYNGEERAKGNILERFSAQQFPDLHSELNLSSLELGDSALYFCASSVEGGTDTQYFGPGTRLTVL.

The J gene is TRBJ2-7, the V gene TRBV24-1, with 9 bases fitting TRBD2. CDR1 is KGHDR and CDR2 is SFDVKD in the germline V gene. The CDR3 covers 15 residues. Trimming removed 3 bases from V and 4 bases from J; junction bases left unmatched: 6. The CDR3: CATSDGLAGGYEQYF. CDR3 DNA: TGTGCCACCAGTGATGGACTTGCGGGAGGGTACGAGCAGTACTTC.

The CDR3 reads CARTTYEQYF. CDR3 DNA sequence: TGTGCCAGAACTACCTACGAGCAGTACTTC. V is TRBV5-3 and J is TRBJ2-7; no clear D. TRBV5-3 is sorted into the ORF group, with uncertain function. V lost 6 bases and J 2 bases, leaving 3 bases between the germline ends. The CDR3 sequence is 10 residues long.

This chain connects TRBV29-1 to TRBJ2-1, with 10 bases that match TRBD2. J was trimmed by 10 bases and V by 7 bases; bases with no gene match: 13. Germline CDR1 and CDR2: SQVTM and ANQGSEA. The CDR3 has 14 residues. CDR3 DNA sequence: TGCAGCGCCCAAGGGGCTAGCGGGAGTGAAGAGCAGTTCTTC. Protein: CSAQGASGSEEQFF.

The chain links TRBV6-4 to TRBJ2-6; possibly TRBD1 for D (5 bases). Germline loops: CDR1 MRHNA, CDR2 SNTAGT. The V and J ends lost 6 bases and 0 bases respectively, with 9 bases between them. The CDR3 covers 15 residues. The CDR3 DNA sequence: TGTGCCAGCAGCAGGGATTTCTCTGGGGCCAACGTCCTGACTTTC. This codes for CASSRDFSGANVLTF.

This chain connects TRBV10-3 to TRBJ1-1; 7 positions agree with TRBD1. Germline trimming cut 2 bases from V and 5 bases from J; bases unmatched to any gene: 11. This CDR3 is 16 amino acids long. Per the germline V gene, CDR1 is ENHRY and CDR2 is SYGVKD. CDR3 protein: CAISERVEGARTEAFF. Here the CDR3 DNA reads TGTGCCATCAGTGAGAGGGTGGAGGGGGCGCGGACTGAAGCTTTCTTT.

This sequence joins TRBV28 and TRBJ2-1; D perhaps matches TRBD1 (6 bases). Germline CDR1 reads MDHEN; CDR2 reads SYDVKM. The CDR3 is 15 amino acids. V dropped 3 bases and J dropped 6 bases, with 15 bases sitting between them. The CDR3 region has the DNA TGTGCCAGCAGTTTGCCCGGGACATTGATCAATGAGCAGTTCTTC. Translation gives CASSLPGTLINEQFF.

This chain joins TRBV5-4 and TRBJ2-7; D call uncertain. V lost 3 bases and J lost 1, with 5 bases in between. The CDR3 loop spans 12 amino acids. CDR1 is SGHNT and CDR2 is YYREEE in the germline V gene (reference sequence). CDR3 nucleotides: TGTGCCAGCAGCTCCCGGTCCTACGAGCAGTACTTC. Translating gives CASSSRSYEQYF.

This clone was detected a few times. CDR3 coding DNA: TGCGCCAGCAGGGCGACAGGGTTCGGGGACACCATATATTTT. Protein product: CASRATGFGDTIYF. This chain links TRBV10-2 with TRBJ1-3; 7 bases align to TRBD1. The J segment lost 8 bases and the V segment lost 6 bases, leaving 10 bases of the junction unmatched. Germline V gene sequence: CDR1 WSHSY, CDR2 SAAADI. This CDR3 spans 14 amino acids.

The V gene is TRBV2, the J gene TRBJ1-3; D perhaps matches TRBD1 (5 bases). Trimming took 3 bases from V and 0 from J, leaving 9 bases between them. Germline V gene sequence: CDR1 SNHLY, CDR2 FYNNEI. This CDR3 contains 15 residues. The CDR3 protein is CASSDRVGSGNTIYF. As DNA, the CDR3 is TGTGCCAGCAGTGACAGGGTAGGCTCTGGAAACACCATATATTTT.